Listed here are 18 T cell receptor beta chains from one sample, sequenced in a study of T cell responses to AZD1222 COVID-19 vaccine. The repertoire was sequenced with immunoSEQ multiplex PCR; TCRdb's copy has only in-frame clones and lacks some. The table includes more than 95,000 clones, more than 70% detected once. Material: peripheral blood, obtained 28 days after the second AZD1222 dose. Source of these receptors: an adult who received the AZD1222 COVID-19 vaccine.

CDR3 loop: CASSPTQREGQYF. The DNA of the CDR3 is TGTGCCAGCAGTCCAACTCAGCGGGAGGGGCAGTATTTT. The chain has TRBV28 and TRBJ2-3; 10 nucleotides align to TRBD2. This CDR3 region has 13 residues. V shed 5 bases, J shed 11 bases, and the junction held 7 bases outside the gene matches. Germline V lookup: CDR1 MDHEN, CDR2 SYDVKM.

The genes are TRBV2 and TRBJ2-7; the D is unclear. Germline CDR1 is SNHLY and CDR2 is FYNNEI. The V end was cut by 8 bases, the J end by 2 bases, with 13 bases between. The CDR3 is 13 amino acids. The CDR3 DNA reads as TGTGCCAGCCAAAGACGAATCGCCTACGAGCAGTACTTC. This encodes CASQRRIAYEQYF.

The chain has TRBV9 and TRBJ1-6; a weak D match, TRBD1 (6 bases). The CDR3 is 15 amino acids. V lost 1 base and J 6 bases, leaving 11 bases between the germline ends. Germline V gives CDR1 SGDLS, CDR2 YYNGEE. CDR3 bases: TGTGCCAGCAGCGTACCGTCGGGGGCTAATTCACCCCTCCACTTT. Translation gives CASSVPSGANSPLHF.

DNA of the CDR3: TGCGCCAGCAGCCAAGATATGGCAGAGTATCAGCCCCAGCATTTT. Its translation is CASSQDMAEYQPQHF. The chain joins TRBV4-3 to TRBJ1-5; D is ambiguous. The germline V gene encodes CDR1 LGHNA and CDR2 YSLEER. The CDR3 consists of 15 residues. Between the trimmed V and J ends, which lost 0 bases and 5 bases, there was a span of 11 bases.

The chain carries TRBV30 and TRBJ1-1, with D tentatively TRBD1 (5 bases). Germline CDR1 reads GTSNPN; CDR2 reads SVGIG (reference sequence). The CDR3 runs 18 residues. The V and J ends lost 2 bases and 0 bases respectively, with 22 bases between them. Written as DNA, the CDR3 is TGTGCCTGGAGTTTCGGTCTAAGGGAGGGGAGGATGAACACTGAAGCTTTCTTT. Amino acids: CAWSFGLREGRMNTEAFF.

The V gene is TRBV27, the J gene TRBJ2-1; the D is unclear. The germline V and J ends were trimmed by 5 bases and 2 bases, with 13 bases remaining between them. From germline, CDR1 is MNHEY and CDR2 SMNVEV (reference sequence). The CDR3 is 15 amino acids. The CDR3 bases are TGTGCCAGCAGTGGAGACGGGTCCACCTACAATGAGCAGTTCTTC. It specifies CASSGDGSTYNEQFF.

The genes are TRBV7-6 and TRBJ1-5, with D unclear. The germline gives CDR1 SGHVS, CDR2 FNYEAQ. Between the trimmed V and J ends, which lost 5 bases and 2 bases, there was a span of 13 bases. The CDR3 has 15 residues. The CDR3 reads CASSMTVAGNQPQHF. As DNA, the CDR3 is TGTGCCAGCAGCATGACGGTCGCCGGCAATCAGCCCCAGCATTTT. Full variable domain (missing parts from reference TRBV7-6 and TRBJ1-5): GAGVSQSPRYKVTKRGQDVALRCDPISGHVSLYWYRQALGQGPEFLTYFNYEAQQDKSGLPNDRFSAERPEGSISTLTIQRTEQRDSAMYRCASSMTVAGNQPQHFGDGTRLSIL.

This clone was detected a few times. The rearrangement links TRBV27 to TRBJ2-7, with unresolved D. The CDR3 contains 15 residues. V lost 5 bases and J 2 bases, leaving 16 bases between the germline ends. Germline V gene data show CDR1 as MNHEY and CDR2 as SMNVEV (reference sequence). CDR3 loop: CASSIQGRLTYEQYF. As DNA, the CDR3 is TGTGCCAGCAGTATACAAGGACGTCTGACCTACGAGCAGTACTTC.

The chain combines TRBV30 with TRBJ1-5, with 8 bases fitting TRBD1. Germline trimming cut 1 base from V and 6 bases from J; bases unmatched to any gene: 2. The CDR3 has 13 amino acids. Germline lookup yields CDR1 GTSNPN and CDR2 SVGIG (reference sequence). CDR3 in DNA: TGTGCCTGGAGTGCAGGGGGCGGTCAGCCCCAGCATTTT. Its translation: CAWSAGGGQPQHF.

The V gene is TRBV4-1, the J gene TRBJ2-2; TRBD1 aligns across 11 bases. This CDR3 contains 16 residues. Looked up from germline, CDR1 is MGHRA and CDR2 is YSYEKL. After removal of 4 bases from V and 6 bases from J, the junction contained 7 bases not matched to a gene. In DNA form, the CDR3 reads TGCGCCAGCAGCCGAGGACAGGGGGCGGGTGCCGGGGAGCTGTTTTTT. This gives the protein CASSRGQGAGAGELFF.

This rearrangement joins TRBV19 to TRBJ1-5, with D possibly matching TRBD1 (5 bases). V dropped 8 bases and J dropped 3 bases, with 14 bases sitting between them. Germline V gene lookup returns CDR1 LNHDA and CDR2 SQIVND (reference sequence). The CDR3 covers 14 residues. The CDR3 loop reads CASVEGRHNQPQHF. The CDR3 DNA follows: TGTGCCAGTGTAGAGGGGCGACACAATCAGCCCCAGCATTTT. The full variable domain, rest sourced from reference TRBV19 and TRBJ1-5, is DGGITQSPKYLFRKEGQNVTLSCEQNLNHDAMYWYRQDPGQGLRLIYYSQIVNDFQKGDIAEGYSVSREKKESFPLTVTSAQKNPTAFYLCASVEGRHNQPQHFGDGTRLSIL.

The chain joins TRBV27 to TRBJ1-2; tentatively, D is TRBD1 (5 bases). The CDR3 has 14 residues. The V and J ends lost 7 bases and 6 bases respectively, with 18 bases between them. Germline V gene data show CDR1 as MNHEY and CDR2 as SMNVEV (reference sequence). The CDR3 DNA is TGTGCCAGCACTGGATCTGGGCGAGGGGATGGCTACACCTTC. This encodes CASTGSGRGDGYTF.

The rearrangement uses TRBV10-3 and TRBJ2-3; TRBD2 aligns across 9 bases. Germline V gene data show CDR1 as ENHRY and CDR2 as SYGVKD. V dropped 8 bases and J dropped 3; count of bases not matched to a gene: 6. CDR3 length: 14 amino acids. The CDR3 nucleotides read TGTGCCATCGACCGGACTAGCGCAACAGATACGCAGTATTTT. This encodes CAIDRTSATDTQYF.

With regard to this clone: The junction and the germline gene differ at one end; a read error may be behind it. The V gene is TRBV28, the J gene TRBJ2-3; TRBD2 might be the D (5 bases). Germline V gene sequence: CDR1 MDHEN, CDR2 SYDVKM. The CDR3 contains 11 residues. The CDR3 DNA follows: TGTGCCAGCAGTTTTGCGGGCAGGCCCAATTTT. It specifies CASSFAGRPNF.

This rearrangement joins TRBV11-3 to TRBJ1-1; D not certain. CDR1 is SGHNT and CDR2 is YENEEA in the germline V gene. V was pared by 3 bases and J by 2 bases, with 7 bases between. CDR3 length: 13 amino acids. The DNA of the CDR3 is TGTGCCAGCAGCTTGGGGTTTAACACTGAAGCTTTCTTT. Its protein is CASSLGFNTEAFF.

CDR3 protein: CASAGQGLYEQYF. The DNA of the CDR3 is TGTGCCAGCGCGGGACAGGGTCTCTACGAGCAGTACTTC. The chain links TRBV19 to TRBJ2-7; 9 nucleotides agree with TRBD1. Germline values: CDR1 LNHDA, CDR2 SQIVND (reference sequence). With V trimmed by 9 bases and J by 3 bases, 6 bases remained unmatched. The CDR3 totals 13 residues.

V usage is TRBV7-9 and J usage is TRBJ1-2; unclear D gene. This CDR3 has 12 residues. Germline-derived CDR1 and CDR2 are SEHNR and FQNEAQ (reference sequence). With 8 bases removed from V and 4 bases from J, the gap between germline ends came to 11 bases. The CDR3 DNA sequence: TGTGCCAGCGTAAAAAACTTCTATGGCTACACCTTC. Its translation is CASVKNFYGYTF.

This sequence joins TRBV7-3 and TRBJ2-1; D is unresolved. The ends were cut back, 2 bases at V and 3 bases at J, with 8 bases in the middle. The CDR3 is made up of 14 amino acids. Germline V gene lookup returns CDR1 SGHTA and CDR2 FQGTGA. DNA for the CDR3: TGTGCCAGCAGCTTAGTATCGGTCTACAATGAGCAGTTCTTC. It translates to CASSLVSVYNEQFF.